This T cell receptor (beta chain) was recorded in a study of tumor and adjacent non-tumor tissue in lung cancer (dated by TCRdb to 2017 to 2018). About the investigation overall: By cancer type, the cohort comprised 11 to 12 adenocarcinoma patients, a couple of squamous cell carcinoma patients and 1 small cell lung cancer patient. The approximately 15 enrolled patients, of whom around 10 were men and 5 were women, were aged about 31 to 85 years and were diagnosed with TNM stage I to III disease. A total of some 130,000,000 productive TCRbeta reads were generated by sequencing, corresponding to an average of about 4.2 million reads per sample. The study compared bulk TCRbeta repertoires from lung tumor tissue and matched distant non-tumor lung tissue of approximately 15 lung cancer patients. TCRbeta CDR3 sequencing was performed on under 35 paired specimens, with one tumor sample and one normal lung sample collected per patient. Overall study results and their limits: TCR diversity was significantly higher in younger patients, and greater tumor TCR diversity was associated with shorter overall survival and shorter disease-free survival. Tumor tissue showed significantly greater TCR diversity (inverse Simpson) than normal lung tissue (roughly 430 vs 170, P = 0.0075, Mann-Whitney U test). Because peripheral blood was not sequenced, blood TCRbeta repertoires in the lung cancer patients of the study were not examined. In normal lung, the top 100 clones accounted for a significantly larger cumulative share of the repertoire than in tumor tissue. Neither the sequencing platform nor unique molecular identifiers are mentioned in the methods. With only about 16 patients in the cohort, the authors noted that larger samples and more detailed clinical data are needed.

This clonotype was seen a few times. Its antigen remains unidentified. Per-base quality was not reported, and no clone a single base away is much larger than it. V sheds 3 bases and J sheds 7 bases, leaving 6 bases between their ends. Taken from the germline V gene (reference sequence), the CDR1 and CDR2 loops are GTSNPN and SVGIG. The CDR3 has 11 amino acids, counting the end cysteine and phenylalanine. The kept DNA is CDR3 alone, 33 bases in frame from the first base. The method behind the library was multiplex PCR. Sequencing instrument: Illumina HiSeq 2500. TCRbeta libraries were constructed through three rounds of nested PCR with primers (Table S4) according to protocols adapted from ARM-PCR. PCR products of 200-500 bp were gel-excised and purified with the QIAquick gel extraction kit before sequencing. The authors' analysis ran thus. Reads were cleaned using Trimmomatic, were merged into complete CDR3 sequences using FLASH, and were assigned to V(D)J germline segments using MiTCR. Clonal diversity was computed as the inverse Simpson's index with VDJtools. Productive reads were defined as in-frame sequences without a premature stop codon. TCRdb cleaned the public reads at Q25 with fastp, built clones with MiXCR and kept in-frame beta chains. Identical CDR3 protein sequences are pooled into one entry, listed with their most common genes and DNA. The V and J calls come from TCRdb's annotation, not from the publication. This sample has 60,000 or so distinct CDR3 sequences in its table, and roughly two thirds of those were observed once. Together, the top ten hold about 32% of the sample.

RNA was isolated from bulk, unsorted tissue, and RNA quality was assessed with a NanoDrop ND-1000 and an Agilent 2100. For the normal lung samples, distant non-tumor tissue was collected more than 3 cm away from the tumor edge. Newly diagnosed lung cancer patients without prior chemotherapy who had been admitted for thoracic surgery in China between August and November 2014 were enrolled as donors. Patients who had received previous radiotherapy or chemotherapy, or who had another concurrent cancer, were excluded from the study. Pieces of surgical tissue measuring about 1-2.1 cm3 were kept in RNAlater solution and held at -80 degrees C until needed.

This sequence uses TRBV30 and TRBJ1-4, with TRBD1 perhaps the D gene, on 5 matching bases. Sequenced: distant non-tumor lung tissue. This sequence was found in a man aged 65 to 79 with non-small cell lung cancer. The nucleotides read TGTGCCTGGAGCAGGGTTGAAAAACTGTTTTTT. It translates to CAWSRVEKLFF.